This TCR beta chain was documented in a study of blood T cell repertoires in COVID-19. Study background: T cells, B-cell-depleted T cells, or PBMCs supplied cDNA or gDNA.

From germline, CDR1 is SGHRS and CDR2 YFSETQ. The CDR3 sequence is 15 residues long. Trimming removed 0 bases from V and 4 bases from J, with 13 bases in between. This clone was detected once. Cohorts were determined from participant-reported clinical history. What the recovered Cohort 3 donors had was two negative PCRs, clearance, or symptom resolution. The authors' processing: Reference gene primer amplification yielded estimated nucleated cell counts. Libraries were prepared by immunoSEQ multiplex PCR; TCRdb keeps only in-frame clonotypes and omits some of them. V and J calls and clone size are given by that table; D and trimming were obtained from the DNA. The data hold some 160,000 clones, with 85% observed a single time.

Sequenced: PBMCs or T cells enriched from blood (not recorded which). This chain uses TRBV5-1 with TRBJ2-5; tentative D call: TRBD2 (5 bases). The receptor comes from a woman in her 40s who had recovered from COVID-19. CDR3 coding DNA: TGCGCCAGCAGCTTGGGATCGGCCAGCGGAGAGACCCAGTACTTC. As protein: CASSLGSASGETQYF.